The rows below give T cell receptor beta chains drawn from one sample of a study of beta chain features in type 1 diabetes. Clones were read by immunoSEQ multiplex PCR, and TCRdb kept only the in-frame ones, dropping some. The data show roughly 350,000 clones, around a tenth seen once. The material sequenced was central memory CD4+ T cells from blood. These receptor sequences come from a man in his thirties or forties with type 1 diabetes. The CDR3 runs from the conserved cysteine through the conserved F or W. The D gene is left open where the match is weak. Size values are once, few and many counts, or a class for expanded clones, and some rows have none.

V gene	clone size	J gene	D gene	CDR3 DNA	CDR3 protein
TRBV29-1	few	TRBJ2-6	NA	TGCAGCGTTGCTTCCTCTGGGGCCAACGTCCTGACTTTC	CSVASSGANVLTF
TRBV7-9	once	TRBJ2-7	TRBD1	TGTGCCAGCAGCCGGCCGGGACAGGGCTACGAGCAGTACTTC	CASSRPGQGYEQYF
TRBV27	NA	TRBJ1-5	NA	TGTGCCAGCACAAAAACCGGGGCAGGCAATCAGCCCCAGCATTTT	CASTKTGAGNQPQHF
TRBV6-6	few	TRBJ2-1	NA	TGTGCCAGCAGTTACTTAGGGCAGTTCAATGAGCAGTTCTTC	CASSYLGQFNEQFF
TRBV2	few	TRBJ1-4	TRBD1	TGTGCCAGCAACACAGGACAGGGGAGGGAAAAACTGTTTTTT	CASNTGQGREKLFF
TRBV28	NA	TRBJ2-1	NA	TGTGCCAGCAGTTTAGGCGGCCCAGCTTACAATGAGCAGTTCTTC	CASSLGGPAYNEQFF
TRBV18	NA	TRBJ2-5	NA	TGTGCCAGCTCACCAGAATCGGAGACCCAGTACTTC	CASSPESETQYF
TRBV14	few	TRBJ1-2	TRBD1	TGTGCCAGCAGCCGATCAGTTTTCCGGGACAGTCAGGGCTACACCTTC	CASSRSVFRDSQGYTF
TRBV2	few	TRBJ2-1	TRBD1	TGTGCCAGCAGTGACGAGGGGGCCCATGAGCAGTTCTTC	CASSDEGAHEQFF
TRBV7-9	NA	TRBJ2-5	TRBD2	TGTGCCAGCAGCTTCCGAGGGACTAGCGGGGGAGAGACCCAGTACTTC	CASSFRGTSGGETQYF
TRBV28	many	TRBJ1-5	NA	TGTGCCAGCCTAGGGACTACTGGGCAGTACAATCAGCCCCAGCATTTT	CASLGTTGQYNQPQHF
TRBV4-2	few	TRBJ1-1	NA	TGTGCCAGCAGCCAAGGGGGGGGCCAGAACACTGAAGCTTTCTTT	CASSQGGGQNTEAFF
TRBV5-1	few	TRBJ2-3	NA	TGCGCCAGCAGGGAGGGGGCGGATACGCAGTATTTT	CASREGADTQYF